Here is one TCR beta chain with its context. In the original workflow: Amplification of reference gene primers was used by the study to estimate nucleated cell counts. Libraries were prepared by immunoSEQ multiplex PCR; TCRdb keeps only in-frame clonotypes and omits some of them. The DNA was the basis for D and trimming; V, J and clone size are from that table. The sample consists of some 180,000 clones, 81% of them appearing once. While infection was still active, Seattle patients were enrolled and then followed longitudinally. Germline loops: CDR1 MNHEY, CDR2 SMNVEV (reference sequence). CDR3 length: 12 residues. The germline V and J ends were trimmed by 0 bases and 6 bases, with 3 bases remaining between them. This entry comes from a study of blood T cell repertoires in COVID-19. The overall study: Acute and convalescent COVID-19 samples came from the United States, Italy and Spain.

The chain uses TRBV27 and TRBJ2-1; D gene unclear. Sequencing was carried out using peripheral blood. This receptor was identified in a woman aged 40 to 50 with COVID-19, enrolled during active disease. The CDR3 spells CASSLSGNEQFF. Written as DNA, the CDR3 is TGTGCCAGCAGTTTATCCGGCAATGAGCAGTTCTTC.